This TCR beta chain derives from a study of human T cells and chemical hapten exposure. V lost 2 bases and J 2 bases, leaving 13 bases between the germline ends. The V gene's germline CDR1 is SGHRS and CDR2 YFSETQ. The CDR3 has 15 residues. This clonotype occurred a few times. The antigen remains undetermined. Specified time point: patch test 2, 6 weeks after DPC sensitization. Documented treatment: therapeutic diphenylcyclopropenone sensitization with weekly scalp DPC. Patients had alopecia, were aged 18 to 70, and were not pregnant. Each cDNA molecule in the library carried unique molecular identifiers. From the RACE reads, TCRdb called clonotypes with MiXCR, one entry per CDR3 protein. In the table there are tens of thousands of distinct CDR3 sequences, 5% to 8.5% of which are singletons. Findings of the study overall: While controls formed fewer of them, expanded TCRs formed significantly more large CDR3 similarity clusters.

The specimen comprised whole blood, sampled in connection with sensitization to the hapten diphenylcyclopropenone (DPC). This sequence was found in a young woman with alopecia areata. Some clones in this sample may be carry-over from other donors' samples. The J gene is TRBJ1-2, the V gene TRBV5-1; D gene uncertain. The CDR3 sequence: CASSFSVPGNYGYTF. The CDR3, as DNA: TGCGCCAGCAGCTTTTCGGTACCGGGAAACTATGGCTACACCTTC.